One and the same sample provided the 27 T cell receptor beta chains below, sequenced in a study of early stage breast cancer tumors. Sequencing was performed with immunoSEQ multiplex PCR; in TCRdb, only in-frame clones are kept and a portion is missing. The table records 35,000 to 45,000 clones, approximately 69% of them present only once. The sample consisted of blood. The receptor set was obtained from a person aged 55 to 70 with breast cancer.

The rearrangement links TRBV19 to TRBJ2-7; tentatively, D is TRBD2 (5 bases). From germline, CDR1 is LNHDA and CDR2 SQIVND (reference sequence). This CDR3 contains 13 residues. V dropped 5 bases and J dropped 3 bases, with 11 bases sitting between them. CDR3 nucleotides: TGTGCCAGTAGTTTCGAGGGAAACTACGAGCAGTACTTC. Its protein is CASSFEGNYEQYF.

For this clone: Within the sample, other DNA sequences also encode this same CDR3. The J gene is TRBJ1-6, the V gene TRBV19, with D maybe TRBD1 (5 bases). With 5 bases removed from V and 0 bases from J, the gap between germline ends came to 14 bases. This CDR3 has 17 amino acids. Per the germline V gene, CDR1 is LNHDA and CDR2 is SQIVND (reference sequence). The DNA of the CDR3 is TGTGCCAGTAGTTTTCGGACATCGAGCTCCTATAATTCACCCCTCCACTTT. Protein product: CASSFRTSSSYNSPLHF.

The CDR3 nucleotides read TGCGCCAGCAGCCGCGTTACTAGCGGGGGCGTTATAGGCACAGATACGCAGTATTTT. Its protein product is CASSRVTSGGVIGTDTQYF. The chain links TRBV5-1 to TRBJ2-3, with 11 bases aligning to TRBD2. The germline CDR1 and CDR2 sequences are SGHRS and YFSETQ. V trimming: 4 bases; J trimming: 1 base; junction bases outside the gene matches: 14. The CDR3 extends over 19 amino acids.

The chain has TRBV9 and TRBJ1-2, with 11 bases identical to TRBD1. The CDR3 is 14 residues long. Germline CDR1 reads SGDLS; CDR2 reads YYNGEE. V shed 4 bases and J 8 bases; nucleotides not matched to a gene: 7. The CDR3, as DNA: TGTGCCAGCAGCCTTAGGACAGGGGGCAAGGGCTACACCTTC. This codes for CASSLRTGGKGYTF.

The gene calls are TRBV19 and TRBJ2-7; D gene ambiguous. CDR3 size: 13 residues. Germline V CDR1 and CDR2: LNHDA, SQIVND (reference sequence). V dropped 9 bases and J dropped 5 bases, with 17 bases sitting between them. The CDR3 DNA reads TGTGCCAGCCAAGACTCCCCCGGTAACGAGCAGTACTTC. It yields the protein CASQDSPGNEQYF.

The chain joins TRBV5-6 to TRBJ1-5, with D hard to call. V lost 3 bases to trimming and J lost 0 bases, with 1 base between them. Germline values: CDR1 SGHDT, CDR2 YYEEEE. The CDR3 loop spans 12 amino acids. The CDR3 nucleotides are TGTGCCAGCAGCTATAGCAATCAGCCCCAGCATTTT. Translating it yields CASSYSNQPQHF.

This chain connects TRBV29-1 to TRBJ1-2, with D possibly being TRBD1 (5 bases). The CDR3 runs 13 residues. V was trimmed by 4 bases and J by 0 bases, leaving 9 bases between them. Germline CDR1 reads SQVTM; CDR2 reads ANQGSEA. The CDR3 reads CSVARVANYGYTF. The CDR3 region has the DNA TGCAGCGTTGCCAGGGTGGCTAACTATGGCTACACCTTC.

This chain uses TRBV6-1 with TRBJ2-1; TRBD2 matches at 7 bases. The CDR3 consists of 13 residues. In germline, CDR1 is MNHNS, CDR2 SASEGT. The V and J ends lost 6 bases and 8 bases, in that order; junction bases with no gene match: 7. The CDR3: CASRNGGGYEQFF. CDR3 coding DNA: TGTGCCAGCAGAAACGGGGGAGGGTATGAGCAGTTCTTC.

This clone was counted a few times. V usage is TRBV19 and J usage is TRBJ1-5; D is unresolved. The CDR3 covers 15 residues. Per the germline V gene, CDR1 is LNHDA and CDR2 is SQIVND (reference sequence). Trimming took 4 bases from V and 0 from J, leaving 10 bases between them. CDR3 DNA sequence: TGTGCCAGTAGTAGGCCGGGCTCTAGCAATCAGCCCCAGCATTTT. This encodes CASSRPGSSNQPQHF.

In this sample, this clone turned up once. The genes are TRBV5-1 and TRBJ1-1; D unresolved. CDR1 is SGHRS, CDR2 YFSETQ, per germline. Trimming shortened V by 3 bases and J by 1 base, and 19 bases separated the two germline ends. The CDR3 spans 17 residues. Here the CDR3 reads CASSSQVVGSTNTEAFF. CDR3 DNA sequence: TGCGCCAGCAGCTCCCAGGTGGTCGGGTCCACGAACACTGAAGCTTTCTTT.

V and J are TRBV7-8 and TRBJ2-3, with a possible D match to TRBD2 (5 bases). V was cut by 6 bases and J by 4 bases, with 17 bases left in between. There are 15 residues in the CDR3. Germline V gives CDR1 SGHVS, CDR2 FQNEAQ. CDR3: CASRVSRGPADTQYF. CDR3 coding DNA: TGTGCCAGCAGGGTGTCGAGAGGGCCCGCAGATACGCAGTATTTT.

The gene calls are TRBV28 and TRBJ2-1; tentatively, D is TRBD1 (6 bases). V lost 2 bases and J lost 0, with 11 bases in between. This CDR3 has 16 amino acids. Germline V gene lookup returns CDR1 MDHEN and CDR2 SYDVKM. For the CDR3, the DNA is TGTGCCAGCAGTTTACATACAGGGAGCTCCTACAATGAGCAGTTCTTC. It translates to CASSLHTGSSYNEQFF.

The chain links TRBV19 to TRBJ2-5, with a tentative D call TRBD2 (6 bases). This CDR3 region has 13 residues. The V end lost 7 bases, the J end lost 9 bases, and 18 bases lay between the germline ends. Germline assignment: CDR1 LNHDA and CDR2 SQIVND (reference sequence). This CDR3 reads CASTSFRSGAQYF. The CDR3 DNA is TGTGCCAGTACCTCATTCAGATCGGGGGCCCAGTACTTC.

This chain joins TRBV14 and TRBJ2-3, with no clear D. Trimming removed 6 bases from V and 4 bases from J, with 14 bases in between. Per the germline V gene, CDR1 is SGHDN and CDR2 is FVKESK. The CDR3 is made up of 14 amino acids. The CDR3 DNA reads as TGTGCCAGCAGACCTTGGGCTGGGCCAGATACGCAGTATTTT. It translates to CASRPWAGPDTQYF.

The rearrangement joins TRBV5-1 to TRBJ2-7; D gene ambiguous. The CDR3 extends over 15 amino acids. V was clipped by 7 bases and J by 4 bases, with 21 bases between them. Germline V CDR1 and CDR2: SGHRS, YFSETQ. The CDR3, as DNA: TGCGCCAGCTCAGCCCGTGGTCCTACAAGTTACGAGCAGTACTTC. As protein: CASSARGPTSYEQYF. Drawing the rest from reference TRBV5-1 and TRBJ2-7, the complete variable domain is KAGVTQTPRYLIKTRGQQVTLSCSPISGHRSVSWYQQTPGQGLQFLFEYFSETQRNKGNFPGRFSGRQFSNSRSEMNVSTLELGDSALYLCASSARGPTSYEQYFGPGTRLTVT.

The chain combines TRBV6-1 with TRBJ1-1; D gene uncertain. The length of the CDR3 is 14 residues. The V end lost 1 base, the J end lost 1 base, and 7 bases lay between the germline ends. Germline loops: CDR1 MNHNS, CDR2 SASEGT. CDR3: CASSEGSENTEAFF. The CDR3 DNA sequence: TGTGCCAGCAGTGAAGGGTCGGAGAACACTGAAGCTTTCTTT.

The J gene is TRBJ2-1, the V gene TRBV9; 9 bases fit TRBD2. CDR1 and CDR2 (germline): SGDLS, YYNGEE. V trimming: 0 bases; J trimming: 7 bases; junction bases outside the gene matches: 11. The CDR3 runs 17 residues. The CDR3: CASSVVGGGLANNEQFF. The CDR3 DNA is TGTGCCAGCAGCGTAGTGGGGGGTGGACTAGCGAATAATGAGCAGTTCTTC.

This clone was counted only a few times. The chain recombines TRBV28 with TRBJ2-2, with 9 bases matching TRBD2. The CDR3 has 14 residues. Germline V CDR1 and CDR2: MDHEN, SYDVKM. V gave up 10 bases and J gave up 0 bases; unmatched junction bases: 3. The CDR3 protein is CAMRGGANTGELFF. Here the CDR3 DNA reads TGTGCCATGCGGGGGGGTGCGAACACCGGGGAGCTGTTTTTT.

This chain joins TRBV19 and TRBJ2-7; 11 bases line up with TRBD2. The trim removed 3 bases at V and 2 bases at J, leaving 3 bases unmatched. Germline V gene lookup returns CDR1 LNHDA and CDR2 SQIVND (reference sequence). The CDR3 runs 15 residues. CDR3 nucleotides: TGTGCCAGTAGTATGACTAGCGGGGCCCCCTACGAGCAGTACTTC. It is translated as CASSMTSGAPYEQYF.

The rearrangement links TRBV9 to TRBJ2-3; the match to TRBD2 covers 9 bases. Trimming cost V 0 bases and J 6 bases; bases outside gene matches: 8. The CDR3 has 16 amino acids. Germline loops: CDR1 SGDLS, CDR2 YYNGEE. CDR3 region: CASSVVAGGPSDTQYF. The CDR3 region has the DNA TGTGCCAGCAGCGTAGTTGCGGGAGGGCCAAGTGATACGCAGTATTTT.

This chain joins TRBV2 and TRBJ1-5; tentative D call: TRBD1 (5 bases). CDR3 length: 18 amino acids. Germline lookup yields CDR1 SNHLY and CDR2 FYNNEI. With 7 bases removed from V and 2 bases from J, the gap between germline ends came to 24 bases. The CDR3 region has the DNA TGTGCCAGCACCCCACAAAGGGGAGGTCAGGGAGGCAATCAGCCCCAGCATTTT. It yields the protein CASTPQRGGQGGNQPQHF.

This clone was observed a few times. V is TRBV9 and J is TRBJ1-1, with D unclear. This CDR3 is 12 amino acids long. The germline CDR1 and CDR2 sequences are SGDLS and YYNGEE. Trimming stripped 0 bases from V and 8 bases from J, with 8 bases between. The CDR3 here is CASSVDGQEAFF. Written as DNA, the CDR3 is TGTGCCAGCAGCGTAGATGGGCAGGAAGCTTTCTTT.

This clone was detected once. This chain joins TRBV5-4 and TRBJ2-5; 9 bases map to TRBD2. Trimming removed 4 bases from V and 2 bases from J; junction bases left unmatched: 12. The CDR3 extends over 17 amino acids. Germline lookup yields CDR1 SGHNT and CDR2 YYREEE (reference sequence). The CDR3 DNA sequence: TGTGCCAGCAGCCACGAACGGACTAGCGCGGGGCAAGAGACCCAGTACTTC. Translated, it gives CASSHERTSAGQETQYF.

The V and J genes are TRBV7-8 and TRBJ1-1; unclear D gene. Germline V gives CDR1 SGHVS, CDR2 FQNEAQ. Trimming took off 7 bases at V and 8 bases at J, with 14 bases between the two ends. This CDR3 is built from 12 residues. The CDR3 loop reads CASTPKWGEAFF. In DNA form, the CDR3 reads TGTGCCAGCACCCCCAAATGGGGAGAAGCTTTCTTT.

The sample holds a few counts of this clone. The chain joins TRBV19 to TRBJ1-2, with D uncertain. The CDR3 contains 13 residues. V lost 5 bases and J 4 bases, leaving 11 bases between the germline ends. The germline V gene has CDR1 LNHDA and CDR2 SQIVND (reference sequence). This chain's CDR3 is CASSRSKSYGYTF. The CDR3 region has the DNA TGTGCCAGTAGTCGGTCCAAATCCTATGGCTACACCTTC.

This clone has just one count. The rearrangement uses TRBV28 and TRBJ2-7; no definite D call. The CDR3 runs 13 residues. The germline V and J ends were trimmed by 6 bases and 4 bases, with 13 bases remaining between them. Germline CDR1 reads MDHEN; CDR2 reads SYDVKM. The CDR3 sequence: CASRPPGSYEQYF. DNA for the CDR3: TGTGCCAGCAGACCCCCAGGTTCGTACGAGCAGTACTTC.

V is TRBV30 and J is TRBJ1-2, with 7 positions matching TRBD1. Germline loops: CDR1 GTSNPN, CDR2 SVGIG (reference sequence). The CDR3 consists of 16 residues. V dropped 4 bases and J dropped 8; count of bases not matched to a gene: 19. Here the CDR3 reads CAWTFRAGPKQGGYTF. The CDR3 nucleotides are TGTGCCTGGACCTTTAGGGCAGGACCTAAACAGGGGGGCTACACCTTC.